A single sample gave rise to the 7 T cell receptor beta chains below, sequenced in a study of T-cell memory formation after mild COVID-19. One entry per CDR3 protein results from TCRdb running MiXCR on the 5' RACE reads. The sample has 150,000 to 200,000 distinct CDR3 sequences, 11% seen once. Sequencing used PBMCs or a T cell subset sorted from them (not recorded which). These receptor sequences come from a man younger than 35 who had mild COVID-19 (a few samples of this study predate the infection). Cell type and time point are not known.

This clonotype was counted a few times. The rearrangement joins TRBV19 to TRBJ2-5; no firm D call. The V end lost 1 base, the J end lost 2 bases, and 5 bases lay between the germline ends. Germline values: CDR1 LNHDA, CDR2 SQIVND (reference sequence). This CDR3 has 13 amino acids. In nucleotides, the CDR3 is TGTGCCAGTAGTATAGGCACTCAAGAGACCCAGTACTTC. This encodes CASSIGTQETQYF.

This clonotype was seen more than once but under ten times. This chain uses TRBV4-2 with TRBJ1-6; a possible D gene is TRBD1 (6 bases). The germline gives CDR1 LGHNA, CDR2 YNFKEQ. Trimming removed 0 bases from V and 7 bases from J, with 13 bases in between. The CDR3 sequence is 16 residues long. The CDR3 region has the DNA TGTGCCAGCAGCCAAGATCTAACCAGGGGAAATTCACCCCTCCACTTT. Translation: CASSQDLTRGNSPLHF.

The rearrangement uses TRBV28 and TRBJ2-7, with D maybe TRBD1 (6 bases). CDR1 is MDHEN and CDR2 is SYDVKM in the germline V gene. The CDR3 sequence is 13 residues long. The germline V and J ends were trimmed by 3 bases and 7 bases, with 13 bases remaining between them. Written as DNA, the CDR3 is TGTGCCAGCAGTTTGAACAGGGTAAGAGAGCAGTACGTC. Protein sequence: CASSLNRVREQYV.

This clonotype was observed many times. The CDR3 nucleotides are TGTGCCAGCACCCCGGTGAAGGGGACCCAGTACTTC. Its translation: CASTPVKGTQYF. The genes are TRBV7-2 and TRBJ2-5; D unclear. Trimming removed 7 bases from V and 7 bases from J, with 13 bases in between. Per the germline V gene, CDR1 is SGHTA and CDR2 is FQGNSA. This CDR3 spans 12 amino acids.

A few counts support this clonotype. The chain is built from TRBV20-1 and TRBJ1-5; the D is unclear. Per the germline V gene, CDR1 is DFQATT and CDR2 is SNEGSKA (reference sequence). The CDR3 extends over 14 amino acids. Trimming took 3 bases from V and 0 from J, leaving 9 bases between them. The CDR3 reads CSARVIDSNQPQHF. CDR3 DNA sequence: TGCAGTGCTAGGGTGATCGATAGCAATCAGCCCCAGCATTTT.

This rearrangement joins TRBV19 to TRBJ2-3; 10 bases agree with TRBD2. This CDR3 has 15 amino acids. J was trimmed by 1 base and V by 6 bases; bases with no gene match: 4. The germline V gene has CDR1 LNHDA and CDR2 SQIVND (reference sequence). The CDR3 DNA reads TGTGCCAGTAGGTCTGGGACTAGCGGCACAGATACGCAGTATTTT. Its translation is CASRSGTSGTDTQYF.

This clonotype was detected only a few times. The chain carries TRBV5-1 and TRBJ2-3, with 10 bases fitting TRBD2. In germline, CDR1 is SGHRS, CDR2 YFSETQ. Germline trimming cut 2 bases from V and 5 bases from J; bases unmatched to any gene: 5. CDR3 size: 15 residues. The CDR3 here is CASSFGLAGEDTQYF. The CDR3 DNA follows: TGCGCCAGCAGCTTTGGCCTAGCGGGGGAAGATACGCAGTATTTT.